One T cell receptor (beta chain) is described in this entry. The sample comes from a study of blood T cell repertoires in COVID-19. Across the study: COVID-19 samples collected from the United States, Italy and Spain covered acute and convalescent phases. In each case, the material was cDNA or gDNA derived from T cells, B-cell-depleted T cells, or PBMCs.

Original handling: Amplification from reference gene primers served as the basis for estimated nucleated cell counts. Libraries were prepared by immunoSEQ multiplex PCR; TCRdb keeps only in-frame clonotypes and omits some of them. That table supplies the V and J calls and clone size; D and trimming were determined from the DNA. The sample gives tens of thousands of clones, around 87% of which show up once; 5.5% to 8.5% is in the top ten. This clonotype was sampled from a man aged 55 to 69 with acute or convalescent COVID-19. Input material: peripheral blood.

CDR3 coding DNA: TGTGCCTGGAGTTGGCAGAAATACAATGAGCAGTTCTTC. Protein: CAWSWQKYNEQFF. The chain is built from TRBV30 and TRBJ2-1; no reliable D call. With 2 bases removed from V and 4 bases from J, the gap between germline ends came to 9 bases. Germline V gives CDR1 GTSNPN, CDR2 SVGIG (reference sequence). The CDR3 has 13 amino acids. The entire variable domain, with the rest obtained from reference TRBV30 and TRBJ2-1, is as follows: SQTIHQWPATLVQPVGSPLSLECTVEGTSNPNLYWYRQAAGRGLQLLFYSVGIGQISSEVPQNLSASRPQDRQFILSSKKLLLSDSGFYLCAWSWQKYNEQFFGPGTRLTVL.